This T cell receptor (beta chain) was captured in a study of T cell changes during pregnancy in multiple sclerosis. The assay was immunoSEQ multiplex PCR, and TCRdb's table has in-frame clones only and misses some. The data show roughly 100,000 clones, roughly nine tenths seen once. Trimming took off 3 bases at V and 1 base at J, with 9 bases between the two ends. Germline CDR1 MDHEN, CDR2 SYDVKM. This CDR3 region has 14 residues. There are a few counts of this clone. The chain employs TRBV28 and TRBJ1-1; no clear D. The TCR originated in a female donor with multiple sclerosis, enrolled in a pregnancy study. Sequencing was performed on peripheral blood, taken before pregnancy. CDR3 DNA sequence: TGTGCCAGCAGTTTGATGAGGGCGAACACTGAAGCTTTCTTT. It yields the protein CASSLMRANTEAFF.